These T cell receptor beta chains were read from a single sample in a study of shared clonotypes between healthy human individuals. Repertoires were generated with immunoSEQ multiplex PCR, while TCRdb's copy carries only in-frame clones and drops some. The data show about 520,000 clones, around 80% seen once. Input material: PBMCs. The receptors stem from a woman aged 40-49 years in good health. Some clones in this sample may be carry-over from other donors' samples. CDR3s include the opening cysteine and the closing phenylalanine or tryptophan. A D gene is named only where the DNA matches it firmly. Part of the rows lack a size; the others show once, few, many or a class for expanded clones.

v_gene: TRBV12-5
d_gene: NA
j_gene: TRBJ2-1
abundance: NA
CDR3nt: TGTGCTAGTGGTTCGCCACCAGATTCGGGTGAGCAGTTCTTC
CDR3aa: CASGSPPDSGEQFF

v_gene: TRBV5-1
d_gene: NA
j_gene: TRBJ2-1
abundance: NA
CDR3nt: TGCGCCAGCAGCCCGACACAAATCGGAAATGAGCAGTTCTTC
CDR3aa: CASSPTQIGNEQFF

v_gene: TRBV19
d_gene: NA
j_gene: TRBJ2-7
abundance: NA
CDR3nt: TGTGCCAGTAGTATAGGGAGAGCGGGCGAGCAGTACTTC
CDR3aa: CASSIGRAGEQYF

v_gene: TRBV7-3
d_gene: TRBD1
j_gene: TRBJ2-5
abundance: few
CDR3nt: TGTGCCAGCAGCCGAACAGGGGGCTGGGAGACCCAGTACTTC
CDR3aa: CASSRTGGWETQYF

v_gene: TRBV5-4
d_gene: NA
j_gene: TRBJ2-5
abundance: NA
CDR3nt: TGTGCCAGCAGCTTGGTGGCAGAAGAGACCCAGTACTTC
CDR3aa: CASSLVAEETQYF

v_gene: TRBV7-9
d_gene: TRBD1
j_gene: TRBJ2-5
abundance: NA
CDR3nt: TGTGCCAGCAGCTTAGGTCGAGGGGACAGGGAGGCCGAGACCCAGTACTTC
CDR3aa: CASSLGRGDREAETQYF

v_gene: TRBV10-2
d_gene: TRBD1
j_gene: TRBJ2-7
abundance: NA
CDR3nt: TGCGCCAGCAGTCTCGTCGGACAGGGACACTACGAGCAGTACTTC
CDR3aa: CASSLVGQGHYEQYF

v_gene: TRBV7-9
d_gene: NA
j_gene: TRBJ1-1
abundance: NA
CDR3nt: TGTGCCAGCAGCCCCCGGGACACCTTACAGGTAGCTTTCTTT
CDR3aa: CASSPRDTLQVAFF

v_gene: TRBV9
d_gene: NA
j_gene: TRBJ2-7
abundance: NA
CDR3nt: TGTGCCAGCAGCGTAATGGATGTCGAAATATACGAGCAGTACTTC
CDR3aa: CASSVMDVEIYEQYF

v_gene: TRBV28
d_gene: NA
j_gene: TRBJ1-1
abundance: NA
CDR3nt: TGTGCCAGCAGTTTAGAGATGCGGGCCACTGAAGCTTTCTTT
CDR3aa: CASSLEMRATEAFF

v_gene: TRBV6-6
d_gene: NA
j_gene: TRBJ1-3
abundance: NA
CDR3nt: TGTGCCAGCAGCCTCCAGGGCTCTGGAAACACCATATATTTT
CDR3aa: CASSLQGSGNTIYF

v_gene: TRBV4-1
d_gene: TRBD1
j_gene: TRBJ2-7
abundance: NA
CDR3nt: TGCGCCAGCAGCCGCGACCCGGGACAGGGGGCCTACGAGCAGTACTTC
CDR3aa: CASSRDPGQGAYEQYF

v_gene: TRBV19
d_gene: TRBD1
j_gene: TRBJ1-5
abundance: NA
CDR3nt: TGTGCCAGTAGGCAGGGGGCGGTTCAGCCCCAGCATTTT
CDR3aa: CASRQGAVQPQHF

v_gene: TRBV28
d_gene: NA
j_gene: TRBJ1-1
abundance: few
CDR3nt: TGTGCCAGCTTGACGGGGGTGAACACTGAAGCTTTCTTT
CDR3aa: CASLTGVNTEAFF

v_gene: TRBV6-1
d_gene: NA
j_gene: TRBJ2-1
abundance: NA
CDR3nt: TGTGCCAGCAGTGAAGCGGGCTATGAGCAGTTCTTC
CDR3aa: CASSEAGYEQFF

v_gene: TRBV30
d_gene: NA
j_gene: TRBJ1-2
abundance: NA
CDR3nt: TGTGCCTGGCAGAGAAGATGGGCTTCCTTC
CDR3aa: CAWQRRWASF

v_gene: TRBV7-2
d_gene: NA
j_gene: TRBJ2-1
abundance: NA
CDR3nt: TGTGCCAGCAGCTTAGCGCCCAGCGGGTTAAGCTCCTACAATGAGCAGTTCTTC
CDR3aa: CASSLAPSGLSSYNEQFF

v_gene: TRBV5-8
d_gene: NA
j_gene: TRBJ2-2
abundance: NA
CDR3nt: TGTGCCAGCAGCTCCCGGTCCGAGAGGTCCGGGGAGCTGTTTTTT
CDR3aa: CASSSRSERSGELFF

v_gene: TRBV14
d_gene: NA
j_gene: TRBJ2-1
abundance: NA
CDR3nt: TGTGCCAGCAGCCAAGAGCCCCAGGGATTAGGGGTCTTC
CDR3aa: CASSQEPQGLGVF

v_gene: TRBV6-1
d_gene: TRBD1
j_gene: TRBJ1-2
abundance: NA
CDR3nt: TGTGCCAGCATCGACGGGACAGGGCTTAGCTATGGCTACACCTTC
CDR3aa: CASIDGTGLSYGYTF

v_gene: TRBV5-4
d_gene: NA
j_gene: TRBJ2-7
abundance: NA
CDR3nt: TGTGCCAGCAGCTTGGAAGGGGGGACAGTGGCCGGCGAGCAGTACTTC
CDR3aa: CASSLEGGTVAGEQYF

v_gene: TRBV28
d_gene: TRBD2
j_gene: TRBJ2-1
abundance: NA
CDR3nt: TGTGCCAGCAGTTTAGGCCCACTGACTAGCGGGAGGAATGAGCAGTTCTTC
CDR3aa: CASSLGPLTSGRNEQFF

v_gene: TRBV7-9
d_gene: TRBD1
j_gene: TRBJ1-2
abundance: few
CDR3nt: TGTGCCAGCAGCTTAAATGACAGGGAGTACGGCTACACCTTC
CDR3aa: CASSLNDREYGYTF

v_gene: TRBV14
d_gene: NA
j_gene: TRBJ1-1
abundance: many
CDR3nt: TGTGCCAGCAGCAACAGGGCCGAAAGCACTGAAGCTTTCTTT
CDR3aa: CASSNRAESTEAFF

v_gene: TRBV7-2
d_gene: TRBD2
j_gene: TRBJ2-7
abundance: NA
CDR3nt: TGTGCCAGCAGCTTTCTAGCGGGAGGGCCGAAGTACGAGCAGTACTTC
CDR3aa: CASSFLAGGPKYEQYF

v_gene: TRBV7-6
d_gene: TRBD2
j_gene: TRBJ2-2
abundance: NA
CDR3nt: TGTGCCAGCAGCTTGAGGCTAGCGGGAGATATGAACACCGGGGAGCTGTTTTTT
CDR3aa: CASSLRLAGDMNTGELFF

v_gene: TRBV2
d_gene: TRBD1
j_gene: TRBJ1-1
abundance: NA
CDR3nt: TGTGCCAGCAGTGGGTGGACAGGAGAGAACACTGAAGCTTTCTTT
CDR3aa: CASSGWTGENTEAFF

v_gene: TRBV7-3
d_gene: NA
j_gene: TRBJ2-2
abundance: few
CDR3nt: TGTGCCAGCAGCTTTACAGAGACCGGGGAGCTGTTTTTT
CDR3aa: CASSFTETGELFF

v_gene: TRBV5-1
d_gene: TRBD1
j_gene: TRBJ1-2
abundance: NA
CDR3nt: TGCGCCAGCAGCGGACAGGGATCGGGGAATGGCTACACCTTC
CDR3aa: CASSGQGSGNGYTF

v_gene: TRBV7-9
d_gene: NA
j_gene: TRBJ1-3
abundance: NA
CDR3nt: TGTGCCAGCAGCTTAGCATCAGGGACTGGAAACACCATATATTTT
CDR3aa: CASSLASGTGNTIYF

v_gene: TRBV27
d_gene: TRBD1
j_gene: TRBJ2-1
abundance: NA
CDR3nt: TGTGCCAGCAGGGGGGACAGACTAAAAAACAATGAGCAGTTCTTC
CDR3aa: CASRGDRLKNNEQFF

v_gene: TRBV21-1
d_gene: NA
j_gene: TRBJ1-2
abundance: NA
CDR3nt: TGTGCCAGCAGCAAACGGGAGGCAGACTATGGCTACACCTTC
CDR3aa: CASSKREADYGYTF

v_gene: TRBV30
d_gene: NA
j_gene: TRBJ2-1
abundance: NA
CDR3nt: TGTGCCTGGACCTGGACGGACTCCTACAATGAGCAGTTCTTC
CDR3aa: CAWTWTDSYNEQFF

v_gene: TRBV7-9
d_gene: TRBD1
j_gene: TRBJ2-2
abundance: NA
CDR3nt: TGTGCCAGCAGCTTACGCCTGGGACAGGGCCACACCGGGGAGCTGTTTTTT
CDR3aa: CASSLRLGQGHTGELFF

v_gene: TRBV2
d_gene: TRBD1
j_gene: TRBJ2-1
abundance: NA
CDR3nt: TGTGCCAGCAGTGCGACAGGGCTTTTGTTCTTC
CDR3aa: CASSATGLLFF

v_gene: TRBV7-2
d_gene: NA
j_gene: TRBJ2-2
abundance: NA
CDR3nt: TGTGCCAGCAGCTTAGTGAGGACCGGGGAGCTGTTTTTT
CDR3aa: CASSLVRTGELFF

v_gene: TRBV18
d_gene: TRBD1
j_gene: TRBJ1-1
abundance: many
CDR3nt: TGTGCCAGCTCACCCCGGCAGGGGGGCTTGAACACTGAAGCTTTCTTT
CDR3aa: CASSPRQGGLNTEAFF

v_gene: TRBV28
d_gene: TRBD2
j_gene: TRBJ2-1
abundance: NA
CDR3nt: TGTGCCAGCAGTCCCCGGGAGGCTAGCGGGAGTATAGATGAGCAGTTCTTC
CDR3aa: CASSPREASGSIDEQFF

v_gene: TRBV28
d_gene: NA
j_gene: TRBJ2-5
abundance: NA
CDR3nt: TGTGCCAGCACCCAGGCCCTAGCACAGACCCAGTACTTC
CDR3aa: CASTQALAQTQYF

v_gene: TRBV2
d_gene: TRBD2
j_gene: TRBJ2-2
abundance: once
CDR3nt: TGTGCCAGCAGGCAACTAGCGGATAACACCGGGGAGCTGTTTTTT
CDR3aa: CASRQLADNTGELFF

v_gene: TRBV30
d_gene: NA
j_gene: TRBJ1-2
abundance: NA
CDR3nt: TGTGCCTGGAAAATCGGGGCAAATAACTATGGCTACACCTTC
CDR3aa: CAWKIGANNYGYTF

v_gene: TRBV7-3
d_gene: NA
j_gene: TRBJ2-3
abundance: NA
CDR3nt: TGTGCCAGCAGCTGGGGGGGCACAGATACGCAGTATTTT
CDR3aa: CASSWGGTDTQYF

v_gene: TRBV2
d_gene: NA
j_gene: TRBJ1-3
abundance: once
CDR3nt: TGTGCCAGCAGGCTACACCTTCCGGGAAACACCATATATTTT
CDR3aa: CASRLHLPGNTIYF

v_gene: TRBV5-1
d_gene: NA
j_gene: TRBJ2-3
abundance: NA
CDR3nt: TGCGCCAGCAGCTTCGGAGGAAACACAGATACGCAGTATTTT
CDR3aa: CASSFGGNTDTQYF